This T cell receptor (beta chain) was identified during a study of shared clonotypes between healthy human individuals. Researchers partitioned CD4+ cells into CD45RA+ naive and CD45RA-negative memory subsets. Details on this clone: What it recognizes is unknown.

Findings and limits, study-wide: A handful of donors shared approximately 5% of their naive CD4 clonotypes.

This CDR3 comprises 13 residues. With 4 bases removed from V and 0 bases from J, the gap between germline ends came to 5 bases. CDR1 MGHDK and CDR2 SYGVNS come from the germline V gene. Libraries were prepared by immunoSEQ multiplex PCR; TCRdb keeps only in-frame clonotypes and omits some of them. The sample includes some 2 million clones, roughly 95% of them seen just once. Sequencing was performed on naive CD4+ T cells sorted from blood. Subset: CD45RA+ positively selected. This TCR was recovered from a man in his late teens or twenties in good health. The chain carries TRBV25-1 and TRBJ2-3; D gene uncertain. CDR3 nucleotides: TGTGCCAGCAGTGGTTGGAGCACAGATACGCAGTATTTT. Amino acid sequence: CASSGWSTDTQYF.